The source of this T cell receptor beta chain is a study of response to subunit inactivated influenza vaccine. As concerns this clonotype: What it recognizes is unknown.

Looked up from germline, CDR1 is SGDLS and CDR2 is YYNGEE. The V gene lost 0 bases and the J gene lost 0 bases, with 10 bases spanning the gap. This CDR3 is 15 amino acids long. One entry per CDR3 protein, called by TCRdb with MiXCR from the RT-PCR reads. The sample comprises a few hundred thousand distinct CDR3 sequences, 20% to 25% of which are singletons, and roughly a tenth rests with the top ten. Overall study findings and caveats: Seasonal influenza vaccination, on each occasion, was suggested by the authors to recruit few new T cells.

The sequence came from a man aged 45 to 75 who received an inactivated influenza vaccine. Sequences were derived from PBMCs from blood, sampled roughly 20 months after vaccination. The rearrangement joins TRBV9 to TRBJ2-7; D is uncertain. The CDR3 DNA reads TGTGCCAGCAGCGTAGGGCCCGGATACTCCTACGAGCAGTACTTC. Amino acids: CASSVGPGYSYEQYF.